This entry features one T cell receptor (beta chain) sequence. Its antigen is currently unknown. The data originate from a study of OX40 agonist ivuxolimab in advanced cancers. Study overall: As their treatment, patients were administered ivuxolimab, an agonistic anti-OX40 (CD134) antibody. Patients got intravenous ivuxolimab at 0.01 to 10 mg/kg every 2 weeks. Study outcomes and limitations: Nonresponders included some who also had low normalized T-cell clonal expansion.

Sequenced by immunoSEQ multiplex PCR; TCRdb stores in-frame clones only, minus some. The profile shows tens of thousands of clones, around 86% of them singletons. CDR1 is LGHNA and CDR2 is YSLEER in the germline V gene. Trimming cost V 0 bases and J 15 bases; bases outside gene matches: 10. The CDR3 is 14 residues long. The sample consisted of CD4+ or CD8+ T cells sorted from blood, taken in a trial of the OX40 agonist ivuxolimab. The source is an adult with an advanced solid tumor such as melanoma, head and neck, liver or kidney cancer. This chain uses TRBV4-3 with TRBJ2-4; 8 bases align to TRBD1. Here the CDR3 DNA reads TGCGCCAGCAGCCAAGATTTGGCAGGGGGCGCCGGGTACTTC. Translating gives CASSQDLAGGAGYF.